This T cell receptor (beta chain) was identified during a study of molecular identifiers for immune sequencing clone quantification. Whole-study results and caveats: Reports indicate spiked Jurkat TCR RNA from one cell could be found among around 1 million naive cells. Whereas naive cells kept under 1% of molecules in clones above 20 RNA copies, such clones held over 97% in effectors.

This clonotype was seen ten or more times. Its matching antigen is unknown. CDR1 is MNHEY, CDR2 SVGAGI, per germline. Trimming at V came to 5 bases and at J to 3 bases, leaving 3 bases not matched to a gene. This CDR3 is built from 13 residues. TCRdb reprocessed the PCR reads via MiXCR and lists one record per CDR3 protein. Of approximately 97,000 distinct CDR3 sequences listed, approximately 25% were seen once; the top ten hold under 1%. This sequence originates from a human donor in good health. Some libraries in this study had Jurkat cell RNA spiked in. The sample comprised naive CD8+ T cells from blood, with Jurkat cell RNA spiked in. Subset denoted: FACS-sorted CD8+CD4-CCR7+CD45RA+ naive T cells. The V call is TRBV6-5, the J call TRBJ2-7, with TRBD2 identical over 8 bases. The CDR3 nucleotides read TGTGCCAGCAGTCAAGGGACTAGCTACGAGCAGTACTTC. Protein: CASSQGTSYEQYF.